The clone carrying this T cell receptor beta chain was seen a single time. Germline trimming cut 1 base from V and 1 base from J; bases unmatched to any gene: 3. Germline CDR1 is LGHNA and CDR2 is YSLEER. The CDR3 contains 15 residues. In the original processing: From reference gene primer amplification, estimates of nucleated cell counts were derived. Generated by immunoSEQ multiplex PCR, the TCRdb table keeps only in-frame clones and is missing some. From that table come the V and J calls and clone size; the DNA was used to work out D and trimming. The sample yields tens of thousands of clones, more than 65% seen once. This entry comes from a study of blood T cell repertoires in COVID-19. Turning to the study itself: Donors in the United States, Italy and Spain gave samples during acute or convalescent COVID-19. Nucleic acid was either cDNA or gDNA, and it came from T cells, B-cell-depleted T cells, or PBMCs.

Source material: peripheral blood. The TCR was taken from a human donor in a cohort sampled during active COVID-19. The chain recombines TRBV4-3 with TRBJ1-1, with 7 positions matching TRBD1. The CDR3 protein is CASSQVKGANTEAFF. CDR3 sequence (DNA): TGCGCCAGCAGCCAAGTGAAGGGGGCGAACACTGAAGCTTTCTTT.